A single sample is the source of the 30 T cell receptor beta chains below, sequenced in a study of beta chain features in type 1 diabetes. cDNA synthesis used the whole RNA isolate, giving expressed TCRB sequences. Some clones are missing from TCRdb's copy, which holds only in-frame ones; the method was immunoSEQ multiplex PCR. In the table there are around 160,000 clones, roughly 8% of which are singletons. Study conclusions and caveats: Among all four CD4+ subsets, Type 1 diabetes patients had TCRB CDR3s that were moderately but significantly shorter.

Antigen specificity for these receptors is unknown. What was sequenced was central memory CD4+ T cells from blood. These receptors came from a young woman with type 1 diabetes.

This clone appeared a few times. V and J are TRBV19 and TRBJ1-5; 7 bases align to TRBD1. Germline V gene lookup returns CDR1 LNHDA and CDR2 SQIVND (reference sequence). The CDR3 extends over 15 amino acids. V gave up 3 bases and J gave up 1 base; unmatched junction bases: 3. CDR3 loop: CASSIGTESNQPQHF. The DNA of the CDR3 is TGTGCCAGTAGTATTGGGACAGAAAGCAATCAGCCCCAGCATTTT.

The chain links TRBV7-2 to TRBJ2-6; possibly TRBD1 for D (6 bases). Trimming left V 10 bases short and J 1 base short, with 11 bases between. The germline V gene has CDR1 SGHTA and CDR2 FQGNSA. CDR3 size: 14 residues. The CDR3 reads CAIRGVSGANVLTF. The CDR3 DNA reads as TGTGCCATCAGGGGAGTATCTGGGGCCAACGTCCTGACTTTC.

V and J are TRBV27 and TRBJ2-3, with no clear D. The CDR3 is 13 amino acids. The germline V gene has CDR1 MNHEY and CDR2 SMNVEV (reference sequence). V lost 6 bases and J lost 1, with 8 bases in between. The CDR3 loop is CASSRQGTDTQYF. For the CDR3, the DNA is TGTGCCAGCAGCCGTCAGGGCACAGATACGCAGTATTTT.

J is TRBJ1-5 and V is TRBV11-2; 7 bases line up with TRBD1. Germline lookup yields CDR1 SGHAT and CDR2 FQNNGV. The CDR3 totals 16 residues. Trimming cost V 5 bases and J 0 bases; bases outside gene matches: 7. The CDR3 protein is CASSPTTGRSNQPQHF. As DNA, the CDR3 is TGTGCCAGCAGCCCCACGACAGGGCGTAGCAATCAGCCCCAGCATTTT.

The chain combines TRBV5-6 with TRBJ1-2; no clear D gene. Germline-derived CDR1 and CDR2 are SGHDT and YYEEEE. CDR3 length: 14 residues. Trimming removed 3 bases at V and 4 bases at J, with 13 bases between. As DNA, the CDR3 is TGTGCCAGCAGCTACGGGAAGGGTGTCTATGGCTACACCTTC. Translating it yields CASSYGKGVYGYTF.

CDR3 protein: CASSQPGVGTQYF. The DNA of the CDR3 is TGCGCCAGCAGCCAACCGGGGGTGGGTACGCAGTATTTT. This rearrangement joins TRBV4-3 to TRBJ2-3, with D perhaps TRBD2 (6 bases). Germline CDR1 LGHNA, CDR2 YSLEER. V shed 2 bases and J shed 8 bases, with 11 bases lying between them. The CDR3 sequence is 13 residues long.

This clone has just a few counts. The chain uses TRBV7-8 and TRBJ2-7; TRBD2 agrees at 9 bases. The CDR3 is 14 residues long. The germline V gene encodes CDR1 SGHVS and CDR2 FQNEAQ. V dropped 5 bases and J dropped 2; count of bases not matched to a gene: 4. The CDR3 region has the DNA TGTGCCAGCAGCAAGACTAGCGGCCCCTACGAGCAGTACTTC. It yields the protein CASSKTSGPYEQYF. Full variable domain (rest looked up from reference TRBV7-8 and TRBJ2-7): GAGVSQSPRYKVAKRGQDVALRCDPISGHVSLFWYQQALGQGPEFLTYFQNEAQLDKSGLPSDRFFAERPEGSVSTLKIQRTQQEDSAVYLCASSKTSGPYEQYFGPGTRLTVT.

The V and J genes are TRBV10-3 and TRBJ2-1, with a weak D call TRBD1 (7 bases). The germline V gene has CDR1 ENHRY and CDR2 SYGVKD. The CDR3 is made up of 12 amino acids. Deletions cut 5 bases from V and 8 bases from J, with 10 bases between. The CDR3, as DNA: TGTGCCATCAGTACAGGGGAGGATGAGCAGTTCTTC. Translated: CAISTGEDEQFF.

J is TRBJ2-3 and V is TRBV25-1; 7 bases align to TRBD2. The CDR3 extends over 11 amino acids. V dropped 7 bases and J dropped 6; count of bases not matched to a gene: 1. The germline gives CDR1 MGHDK, CDR2 SYGVNS. The CDR3 is CASKGGDTQYF. DNA of the CDR3: TGTGCCAGCAAGGGAGGGGATACGCAGTATTTT.

This clone was observed a handful of times. V gene TRBV4-3 combines with J gene TRBJ2-5; 7 bases are shared with TRBD2. Germline-derived CDR1 and CDR2 are LGHNA and YSLEER. Trimming cost V 3 bases and J 13 bases; bases outside gene matches: 5. This CDR3 is 11 amino acids long. This chain's CDR3 is CASSQGGVLYF. The CDR3 DNA follows: TGCGCCAGCAGCCAGGGGGGGGTACTGTACTTC.

The genes are TRBV7-3 and TRBJ2-3; D possibly corresponds to TRBD2 (5 bases). Trimming took off 1 base at V and 2 bases at J, with 7 bases between the two ends. CDR1 and CDR2 (germline): SGHTA, FQGTGA. The CDR3 sequence is 14 residues long. The CDR3 nucleotides are TGTGCCAGCAGCTTAAGCCGGGACACAGATACGCAGTATTTT. It codes for CASSLSRDTDTQYF.

This CDR3 is CASSLMGGTEAFF. CDR3 bases: TGTGCCAGCAGTTTGATGGGAGGGACTGAAGCTTTCTTT. The rearrangement uses TRBV27 and TRBJ1-1; no clear D gene. This CDR3 has 13 residues. Germline V gene lookup returns CDR1 MNHEY and CDR2 SMNVEV (reference sequence). Trimming pared 3 bases from V and 5 bases from J, leaving 10 bases between.

The chain has TRBV29-1 and TRBJ1-1; no clear D. Germline loops: CDR1 SQVTM, CDR2 ANQGSEA. CDR3 length equals 11 residues. V was shortened by 2 bases and J by 11 bases, with 12 bases between the two germline ends. The CDR3 coding sequence is TGCAGCGTTGAACTGCGGGGTCGGGCTTTCTTT. This sequence encodes CSVELRGRAFF.

The chain links TRBV28 to TRBJ2-7; D unresolved. The CDR3 length is 12 residues. From germline, CDR1 is MDHEN and CDR2 SYDVKM. V was pared by 5 bases and J by 2 bases, with 7 bases between. CDR3 sequence (DNA): TGTGCCAGCAGTCCTGGCCCCTACGAGCAGTACTTC. Its protein is CASSPGPYEQYF.

This clone was found a few times. The chain employs TRBV6-6 and TRBJ2-3; the match to TRBD1 covers 7 bases. Trimming cost V 4 bases and J 2 bases; bases outside gene matches: 3. The CDR3 is 14 amino acids. The germline V gene has CDR1 MNHNY and CDR2 SVGAGI (reference sequence). CDR3 in amino acids: CASSSDRNTDTQYF. CDR3 sequence (DNA): TGTGCCAGCAGTTCGGACAGGAACACAGATACGCAGTATTTT.

In this sample, this clone turned up a few times. Written as DNA, the CDR3 is TGTGCCAGCAGCACCCACACTGACAGGGCCGCTTTCTTT. The encoded protein is CASSTHTDRAAFF. V and J are TRBV7-3 and TRBJ1-1; 7 nucleotides line up with TRBD1. Germline V gene lookup returns CDR1 SGHTA and CDR2 FQGTGA. CDR3 length equals 13 residues. After removal of 5 bases from V and 11 bases from J, the junction contained 11 bases not matched to a gene. The variable domain in full, completed from reference TRBV7-3 and TRBJ1-1, reads GAGVSQTPSNKVTEKGKYVELRCDPISGHTALYWYRQSLGQGPEFLIYFQGTGAADDSGLPNDRFFAVRPEGSVSTLKIQRTERGDSAVYLCASSTHTDRAAFFGQGTRLTVV.

The rearrangement links TRBV5-4 to TRBJ2-3, with D perhaps TRBD2 (7 bases). V gave up 4 bases and J gave up 2 bases, with 17 bases separating them. Germline-derived CDR1 and CDR2 are SGHNT and YYREEE (reference sequence). This CDR3 comprises 16 residues. The CDR3 DNA reads TGTGCCAGCAGCCCTGGGGGGGGGCAGAACACAGATACGCAGTATTTT. This gives the protein CASSPGGGQNTDTQYF.

V gene TRBV7-2 combines with J gene TRBJ1-3, with unresolved D. The V end lost 2 bases, the J end lost 1 base, and 9 bases lay between the germline ends. The CDR3 has 15 amino acids. Germline V lookup: CDR1 SGHTA, CDR2 FQGNSA. DNA of the CDR3: TGTGCCAGCAGCTTATCCGTGGCATCTGGAAACACCATATATTTT. Translated: CASSLSVASGNTIYF.

This clone has just a few counts. CDR3 DNA sequence: TGTGCCAGCAGTCTCCTAGGCCCGGGTGAGCAGTTCTTC. Its protein is CASSLLGPGEQFF. The rearrangement uses TRBV27 and TRBJ2-1; D unclear. Trimming removed 5 bases at V and 9 bases at J, with 14 bases between. CDR1 and CDR2 (germline): MNHEY, SMNVEV (reference sequence). This CDR3 is 13 amino acids long.

The rearrangement joins TRBV13 to TRBJ1-1; D call uncertain. The germline V gene encodes CDR1 PRHDT and CDR2 FYEKMQ (reference sequence). The CDR3 extends over 13 amino acids. V was pared by 4 bases and J by 1 base, with 7 bases between. The CDR3: CASSYKRNTEAFF. As DNA, the CDR3 is TGTGCCAGCAGCTATAAGAGGAACACTGAAGCTTTCTTT. The variable domain in full, completed from reference TRBV13 and TRBJ1-1, reads AAGVIQSPRHLIKEKRETATLKCYPIPRHDTVYWYQQGPGQDPQFLISFYEKMQSDKGSIPDRFSAQQFSDYHSELNMSSLELGDSALYFCASSYKRNTEAFFGQGTRLTVV.

This clone has just a few counts. The V and J genes are TRBV7-8 and TRBJ2-7, with 12 bases aligning to TRBD2. With 4 bases clipped from V and 6 bases from J, the junction kept 7 bases outside the gene matches. Germline V gene data show CDR1 as SGHVS and CDR2 as FQNEAQ. The CDR3 sequence is 15 residues long. CDR3 DNA: TGTGCCAGCAGCTCCTCGGGACTAGCGGGCGCCGAGCAGTACTTC. Its protein is CASSSSGLAGAEQYF.

This clone has only a few counts. The rearrangement links TRBV20-1 to TRBJ1-2; 8 bases match TRBD1. V trimming: 6 bases; J trimming: 7 bases; junction bases outside the gene matches: 4. Germline CDR1 and CDR2: DFQATT and SNEGSKA (reference sequence). This CDR3 is 11 amino acids long. The CDR3 DNA sequence: TGCAGTGCCCAGACAGGGGCTGGCTACACCTTC. Protein product: CSAQTGAGYTF.

The rearrangement joins TRBV5-4 to TRBJ1-1, with D possibly TRBD1 on 5 matching bases. Germline CDR1 reads SGHNT; CDR2 reads YYREEE (reference sequence). Trimming shortened V by 4 bases and J by 1 base, and 14 bases separated the two germline ends. The CDR3 sequence is 15 residues long. The DNA for the CDR3 is TGTGCCAGCAGCGGAACGGGTAGGGGGAACACTGAAGCTTTCTTT. Translation: CASSGTGRGNTEAFF. The variable domain in full, completed from reference TRBV5-4 and TRBJ1-1, reads ETGVTQSPTHLIKTRGQQVTLRCSSQSGHNTVSWYQQALGQGPQFIFQYYREEENGRGNFPPRFSGLQFPNYSSELNVNALELDDSALYLCASSGTGRGNTEAFFGQGTRLTVV.

This clone was seen more than once but under ten times. The V gene is TRBV30, the J gene TRBJ2-5, with TRBD1 identical over 7 bases. V lost 5 bases, J lost 2 bases, and 8 bases stayed unmatched. The CDR3 spans 14 residues. The germline gives CDR1 GTSNPN, CDR2 SVGIG (reference sequence). Here the CDR3 reads CAWGVGQAQETQYF. The DNA for the CDR3 is TGTGCCTGGGGAGTAGGACAGGCGCAAGAGACCCAGTACTTC.

This clone has just a few counts. CDR3 region: CASSQSPSGTGGELFF. In nucleotides, the CDR3 is TGCGCCAGCAGCCAATCGCCTAGCGGGACTGGCGGGGAGCTGTTTTTT. V gene TRBV4-3 combines with J gene TRBJ2-2; 9 bases map to TRBD2. The CDR3 totals 16 residues. The germline V gene has CDR1 LGHNA and CDR2 YSLEER. The ends lost 2 bases at V and 7 bases at J; junction bases unmatched: 8.

This rearrangement joins TRBV30 to TRBJ2-3; D is perhaps TRBD2 (6 bases). Trimming stripped 1 base from V and 6 bases from J, with 11 bases between. The CDR3 has 13 residues. Germline CDR1 is GTSNPN and CDR2 is SVGIG (reference sequence). Written as DNA, the CDR3 is TGTGCCTGGAGTGCGGGAGCTGGGGATACGCAGTATTTT. Residues: CAWSAGAGDTQYF.

The V gene is TRBV18, the J gene TRBJ1-2; tentatively, D is TRBD1 (6 bases). This CDR3 has 14 amino acids. In germline, CDR1 is KGHSH, CDR2 LQKENI. V was pared by 3 bases and J by 6 bases, with 14 bases between. As DNA, the CDR3 is TGTGCCAGCTCACCGACAGGCCTAAGGAATGGCTACACCTTC. Translated: CASSPTGLRNGYTF.

The chain has TRBV5-1 and TRBJ2-3; TRBD2 might be the D (5 bases). V gave up 0 bases and J gave up 1 base, with 15 bases separating them. The CDR3 spans 17 residues. The germline gives CDR1 SGHRS, CDR2 YFSETQ. The CDR3 DNA reads as TGCGCCAGCAGCTTGGCCGCGGGCGGAGGCGGCACAGATACGCAGTATTTT. Residues: CASSLAAGGGGTDTQYF.

The chain combines TRBV7-9 with TRBJ2-7, with 10 nucleotides matching TRBD2. The V and J ends lost 1 base and 2 bases, in that order; junction bases with no gene match: 5. CDR3 length: 16 residues. Germline CDR1 is SEHNR and CDR2 is FQNEAQ (reference sequence). Here the CDR3 reads CASSLEGSGRPYEQYF. CDR3 bases: TGTGCCAGCAGCTTAGAGGGTAGCGGGAGGCCCTACGAGCAGTACTTC. Filled out from reference TRBV7-9 and TRBJ2-7, the complete variable domain reads DTGVSQNPRHKITKRGQNVTFRCDPISEHNRLYWYRQTLGQGPEFLTYFQNEAQLEKSRLLSDRFSAERPKGSFSTLEIQRTEQGDSAMYLCASSLEGSGRPYEQYFGPGTRLTVT.

This clone was seen a few times. The chain couples TRBV4-2 to TRBJ2-7; 12 nucleotides align to TRBD2. CDR3 size: 16 residues. After removal of 1 base from V and 4 bases from J, the junction contained 5 bases not matched to a gene. The germline V gene encodes CDR1 LGHNA and CDR2 YNFKEQ. In DNA form, the CDR3 reads TGTGCCAGCAGCCAAGCGGGGGGACTAGCGGGTTACGAGCAGTACTTC. Protein product: CASSQAGGLAGYEQYF.